This TCR beta chain stems from a study of cytomegalovirus exposure and HLA in healthy donors. General study points: Highly shared variants forming one cluster were likely a sequencing artifact. Whilst most TCR sequences proved rare, a subset of public TCRs occurred across many donors. Being productive about 87% or about 30% of the time was typical of most TCR beta V segments in an earlier analysis. Later on, analysis showed that most CMV-associated TCR beta chains appeared to be HLA-restricted.

PCR involved 60 Vbeta and 13 Jbeta primers. Sequencing was performed with immunoSEQ multiplex PCR; in TCRdb, only in-frame clones are kept and a portion is missing. The sample consists of more than 80,000 clones, roughly four fifths of them appearing once. From germline, CDR1 is SGHAT and CDR2 FQNNGV. The CDR3 sequence is 14 residues long. V gave up 5 bases and J gave up 10 bases; unmatched junction bases: 10. With respect to this clone: Its antigen remains unknown.

This receptor was taken from a man between 45 and 60 years old in good health and CMV-seronegative. Sample: PBMCs. This rearrangement joins TRBV11-2 to TRBJ1-4; 7 bases match TRBD1. The CDR3 nucleotides read TGTGCCAGCAGCCGAGACAGGGATCGAGGAAAACTGTTTTTT. This gives the protein CASSRDRDRGKLFF.